Sequencing of this T cell receptor beta chain was carried out in a study of CD8 T cells in ankylosing spondylitis. General study findings and limits: Peripheral blood samples showed relatively rare disease-linked clones, and these clones were CD8+.

Quantitative barcoded 5'-RACE was used to prepare TCR beta libraries. One entry per CDR3 protein results from TCRdb running MiXCR on the 5' RACE reads. This table holds about 220,000 distinct CDR3 sequences, roughly a tenth found once. The CDR3 contains 14 residues. Trimming cost V 5 bases and J 6 bases; bases outside gene matches: 0. CDR1 and CDR2 from the germline V gene are DFQATT and SNEGSKA (reference sequence). Points on this clonotype: Antigen specificity is unknown.

Sequenced: blood, either unsorted or a sorted T cell fraction (not recorded which). This TCR was sampled from a male donor with ankylosing spondylitis or in good health (not recorded which). The chain is built from TRBV20-1 and TRBJ2-2; 16 nucleotides match TRBD2. The CDR3 DNA is TGCAGTGCTGGGACTAGCGGGGGGGCCGGGGAGCTGTTTTTT. It yields the protein CSAGTSGGAGELFF.